Each of the 2 T cell receptor beta chains below was sequenced from the same sample in a study of blood T cell repertoires in COVID-19. The method was immunoSEQ multiplex PCR; TCRdb's version includes in-frame clones alone and lacks a portion of them. The repertoire holds fewer than 350,000 clones, with approximately 90% as singletons. The sample consisted of PBMCs or T cells enriched from blood (not recorded which). The receptors were gathered from a woman in her thirties or forties who had recovered from COVID-19.

The chain uses TRBV28 and TRBJ2-4; D may be TRBD2 (5 bases). CDR1 and CDR2 (germline): MDHEN, SYDVKM. The ends were cut back, 10 bases at V and 2 bases at J, with 9 bases in the middle. This CDR3 contains 12 residues. CDR3 loop: CAIGMTKNIQYF. For the CDR3, the DNA is TGTGCCATCGGGATGACCAAAAACATTCAGTACTTC.

The rearrangement links TRBV28 to TRBJ1-5; weak D call: TRBD1 (5 bases). CDR1 is MDHEN and CDR2 is SYDVKM in the germline V gene. The CDR3 contains 17 residues. Trimming removed 4 bases at V and 4 bases at J, with 20 bases between. The CDR3 spells CASSSHRTGGDNQPQHF. CDR3 nucleotides: TGTGCCAGCAGTTCGCACCGTACGGGGGGAGATAATCAGCCCCAGCATTTT.